This TCR beta chain was captured by sequencing in a study of T cell repertoires in cytomegalovirus infection. The wider study: CMV infection and matching HLA type were both indicated by public TCR beta signatures. General study points: Using cumulative public TCR beta family frequency, the authors identified those who carried CMV together with the relevant HLA. CMV-specific HLA-C-restricted TCR beta clonotypes dominated the ex vivo response.

TCRdb redid the calling of the reads with MiXCR, one entry per CDR3 protein. Of under 70,000 distinct CDR3 sequences listed, approximately 36% were seen once; the top ten hold about 74%. CDR1 LGHNA and CDR2 YSLEER come from the germline V gene. The CDR3 is made up of 17 amino acids. The trim removed 0 bases at V and 6 bases at J, leaving 9 bases unmatched. In this sample, this clonotype turned up a few times. Its target is unknown. This chain links TRBV4-3 with TRBJ2-4; 9 bases agree with TRBD2. Input material: PBMCs, sequenced either directly or after in vitro stimulation (not recorded which). The clonotype originates from a human donor in good health (CMV status not recorded). Some clones in this sample may be carry-over from other donors' samples. Here the CDR3 DNA reads TGCGCCAGCAGCCAAGATACAACTAGCGGGCTTAGAAACATTCAGTACTTC. Translated: CASSQDTTSGLRNIQYF.